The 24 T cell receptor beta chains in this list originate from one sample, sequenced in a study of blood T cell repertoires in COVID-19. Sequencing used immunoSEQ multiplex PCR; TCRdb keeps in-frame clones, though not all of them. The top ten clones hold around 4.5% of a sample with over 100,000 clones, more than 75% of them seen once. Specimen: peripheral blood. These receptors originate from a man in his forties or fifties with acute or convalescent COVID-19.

The CDR3 spells CAISVSGTSGQETQYF. In DNA, the CDR3 is TGTGCCATCAGTGTAAGCGGGACTAGCGGCCAAGAGACCCAGTACTTC. The rearrangement joins TRBV10-3 to TRBJ2-5; 11 bases line up with TRBD2. CDR1 ENHRY and CDR2 SYGVKD come from the germline V gene. V dropped 4 bases and J dropped 1; count of bases not matched to a gene: 5. This CDR3 comprises 16 residues.

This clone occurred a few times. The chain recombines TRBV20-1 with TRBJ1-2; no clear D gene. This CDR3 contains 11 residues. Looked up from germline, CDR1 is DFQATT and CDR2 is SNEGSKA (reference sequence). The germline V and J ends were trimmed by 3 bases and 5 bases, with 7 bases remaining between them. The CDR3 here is CSASTDYGYTF. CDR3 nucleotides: TGCAGTGCTAGTACAGATTATGGCTACACCTTC.

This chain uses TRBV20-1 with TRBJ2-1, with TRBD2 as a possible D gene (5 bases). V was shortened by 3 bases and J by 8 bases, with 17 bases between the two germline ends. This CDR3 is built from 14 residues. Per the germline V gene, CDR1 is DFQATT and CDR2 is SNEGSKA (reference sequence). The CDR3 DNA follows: TGCAGTGCTAGTCACGAGGGTCCTGGGTATGAGCAGTTCTTC. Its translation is CSASHEGPGYEQFF.

The CDR3 bases are TGTGCCATCAGTGAGGGACTCCCGTCCTACGAGCAGTACTTC. As protein: CAISEGLPSYEQYF. V is TRBV10-3 and J is TRBJ2-7; D may be TRBD2 (5 bases). Trimming pared 2 bases from V and 1 base from J, leaving 9 bases between. This CDR3 is built from 14 residues. Germline lookup yields CDR1 ENHRY and CDR2 SYGVKD.

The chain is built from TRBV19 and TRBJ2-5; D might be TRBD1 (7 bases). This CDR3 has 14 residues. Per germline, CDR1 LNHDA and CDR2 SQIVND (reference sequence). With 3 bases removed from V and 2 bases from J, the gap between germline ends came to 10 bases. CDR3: CASSMQGGQETQYF. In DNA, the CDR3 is TGTGCCAGTAGTATGCAGGGGGGACAAGAGACCCAGTACTTC.

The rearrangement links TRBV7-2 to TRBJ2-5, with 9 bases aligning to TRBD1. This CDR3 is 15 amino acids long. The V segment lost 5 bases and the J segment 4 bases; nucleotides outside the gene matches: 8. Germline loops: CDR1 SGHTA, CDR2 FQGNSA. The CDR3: CASSPVTGGRETQYF. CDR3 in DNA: TGTGCCAGCAGCCCGGTGACAGGGGGGAGAGAGACCCAGTACTTC. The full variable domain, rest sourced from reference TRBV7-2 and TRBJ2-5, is GAGVSQSPSNKVTEKGKDVELRCDPISGHTALYWYRQSLGQGLEFLIYFQGNSAPDKSGLPSDRFSAERTGGSVSTLTIQRTQQEDSAVYLCASSPVTGGRETQYFGPGTRLLVL.

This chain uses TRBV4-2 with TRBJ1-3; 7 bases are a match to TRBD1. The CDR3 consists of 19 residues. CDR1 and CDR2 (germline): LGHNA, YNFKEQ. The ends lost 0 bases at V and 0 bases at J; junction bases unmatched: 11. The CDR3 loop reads CASSQDVTGQIFSGNTIYF. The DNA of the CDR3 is TGTGCCAGCAGCCAAGATGTAACGGGACAGATCTTCTCTGGAAACACCATATATTTT.

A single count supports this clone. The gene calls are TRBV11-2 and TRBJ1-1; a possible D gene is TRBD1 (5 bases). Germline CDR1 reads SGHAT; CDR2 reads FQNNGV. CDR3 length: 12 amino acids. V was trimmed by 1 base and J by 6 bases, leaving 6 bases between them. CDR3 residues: CASSLVGPEAFF. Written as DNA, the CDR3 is TGTGCCAGCAGCTTAGTGGGGCCTGAAGCTTTCTTT.

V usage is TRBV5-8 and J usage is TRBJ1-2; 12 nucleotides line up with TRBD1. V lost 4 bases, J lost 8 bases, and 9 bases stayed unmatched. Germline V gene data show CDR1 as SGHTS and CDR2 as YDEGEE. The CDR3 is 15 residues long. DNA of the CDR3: TGTGCCAGCAGCGTCCGGGACAGGGGGCGGCGGGGCTACACCTTC. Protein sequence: CASSVRDRGRRGYTF.

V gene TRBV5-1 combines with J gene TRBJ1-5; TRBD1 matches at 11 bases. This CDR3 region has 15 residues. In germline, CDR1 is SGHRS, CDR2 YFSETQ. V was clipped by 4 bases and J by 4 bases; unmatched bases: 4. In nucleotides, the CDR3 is TGCGCCAGCAGCAGTGGGACAGGGGGGAATCAGCCCCAGCATTTT. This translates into CASSSGTGGNQPQHF.

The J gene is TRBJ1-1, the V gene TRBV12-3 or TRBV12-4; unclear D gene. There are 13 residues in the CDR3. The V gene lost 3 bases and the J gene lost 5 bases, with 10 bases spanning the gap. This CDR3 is CASSFSGQTEAFF. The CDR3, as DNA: TGTGCCAGCAGTTTTAGTGGGCAGACTGAAGCTTTCTTT.

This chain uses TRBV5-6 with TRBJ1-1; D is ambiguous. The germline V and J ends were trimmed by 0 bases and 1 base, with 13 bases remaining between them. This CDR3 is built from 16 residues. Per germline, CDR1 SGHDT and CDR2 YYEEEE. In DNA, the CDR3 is TGTGCCAGCAGCTTGGTCGGAGACCGGGGGAACACTGAAGCTTTCTTT. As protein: CASSLVGDRGNTEAFF.

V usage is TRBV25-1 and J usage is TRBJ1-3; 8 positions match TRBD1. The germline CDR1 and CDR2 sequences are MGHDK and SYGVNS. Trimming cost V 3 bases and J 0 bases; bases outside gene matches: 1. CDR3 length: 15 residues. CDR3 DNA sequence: TGTGCCAGCAGTGACACAGGGGGCTCTGGAAACACCATATATTTT. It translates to CASSDTGGSGNTIYF. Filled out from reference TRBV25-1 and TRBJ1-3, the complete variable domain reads EADIYQTPRYLVIGTGKKITLECSQTMGHDKMYWYQQDPGMELHLIHYSYGVNSTEKGDLSSESTVSRIRTEHFPLTLESARPSHTSQYLCASSDTGGSGNTIYFGEGSWLTVV.

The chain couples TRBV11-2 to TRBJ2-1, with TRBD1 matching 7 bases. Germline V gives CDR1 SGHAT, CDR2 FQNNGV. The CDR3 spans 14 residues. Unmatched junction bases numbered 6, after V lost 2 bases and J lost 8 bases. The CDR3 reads CASSLKGTDDEQFF. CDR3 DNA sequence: TGTGCCAGCAGCTTAAAGGGGACAGATGATGAGCAGTTCTTC.

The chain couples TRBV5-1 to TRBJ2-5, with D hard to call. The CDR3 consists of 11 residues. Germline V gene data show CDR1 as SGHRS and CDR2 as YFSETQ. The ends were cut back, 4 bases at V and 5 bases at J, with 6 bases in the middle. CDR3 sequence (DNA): TGCGCCAGCAGCCTCCTGGAGACCCAGTACTTC. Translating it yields CASSLLETQYF.

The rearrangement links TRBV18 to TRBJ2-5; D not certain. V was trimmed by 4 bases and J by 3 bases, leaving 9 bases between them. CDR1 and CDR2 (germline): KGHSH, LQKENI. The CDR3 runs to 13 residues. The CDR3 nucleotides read TGTGCCAGCTCACAGATAAGAGAAGAGACCCAGTACTTC. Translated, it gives CASSQIREETQYF.

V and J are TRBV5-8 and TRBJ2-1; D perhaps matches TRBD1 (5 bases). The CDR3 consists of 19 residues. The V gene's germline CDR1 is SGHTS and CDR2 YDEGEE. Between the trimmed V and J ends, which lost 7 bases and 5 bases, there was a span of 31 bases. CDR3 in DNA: TGTGCCAGCCCCCACCGTCCGGACATGGGGCCCACGGCGAACAATGAGCAGTTCTTC. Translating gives CASPHRPDMGPTANNEQFF.

CDR3 DNA sequence: TGTGCCAGCAGCTTGATTTTTAAAGAGACCCAGTACTTC. Translating gives CASSLIFKETQYF. The gene calls are TRBV5-6 and TRBJ2-5; D remains ambiguous. CDR1 is SGHDT and CDR2 is YYEEEE in the germline V gene. The CDR3 is 13 residues long. The V gene lost 1 base and the J gene lost 3 bases, with 7 bases spanning the gap.

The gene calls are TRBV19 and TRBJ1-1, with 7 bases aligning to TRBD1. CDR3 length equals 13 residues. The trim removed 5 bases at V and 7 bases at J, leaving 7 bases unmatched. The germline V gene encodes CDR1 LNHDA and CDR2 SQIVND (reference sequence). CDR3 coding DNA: TGTGCCAGTAGTTCCGAGGGACAGTATGAAGCTTTCTTT. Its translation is CASSSEGQYEAFF.

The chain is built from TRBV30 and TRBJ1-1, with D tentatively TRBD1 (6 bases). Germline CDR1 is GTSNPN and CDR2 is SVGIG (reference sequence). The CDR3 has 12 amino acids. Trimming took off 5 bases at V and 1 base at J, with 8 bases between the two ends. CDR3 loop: CAWGGRNTEAFF. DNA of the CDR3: TGTGCCTGGGGGGGCAGGAACACTGAAGCTTTCTTT.

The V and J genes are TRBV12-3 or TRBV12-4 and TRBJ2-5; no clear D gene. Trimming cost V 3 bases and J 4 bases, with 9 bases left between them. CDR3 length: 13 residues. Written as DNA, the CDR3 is TGTGCCAGCAGTTTTCCACCAGGAGAGACCCAGTACTTC. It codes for CASSFPPGETQYF.

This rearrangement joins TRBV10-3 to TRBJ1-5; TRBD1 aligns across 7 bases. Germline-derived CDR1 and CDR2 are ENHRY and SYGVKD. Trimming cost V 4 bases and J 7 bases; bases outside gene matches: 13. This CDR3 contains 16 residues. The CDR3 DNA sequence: TGTGCCATCAGTGCCCAAGACAGGGTTTTGAAGCAGCCCCAGCATTTT. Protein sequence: CAISAQDRVLKQPQHF.

The CDR3 is CASSLQGGDYGYTF. CDR3 bases: TGTGCCAGCAGCTTACAGGGAGGGGACTATGGCTACACCTTC. The genes are TRBV7-2 and TRBJ1-2; perhaps TRBD1 as D (5 bases). The CDR3 is 14 residues long. Per germline, CDR1 SGHTA and CDR2 FQGNSA. V lost 2 bases and J lost 3, with 10 bases in between. The full variable domain, completed using reference TRBV7-2 and TRBJ1-2, is GAGVSQSPSNKVTEKGKDVELRCDPISGHTALYWYRQSLGQGLEFLIYFQGNSAPDKSGLPSDRFSAERTGGSVSTLTIQRTQQEDSAVYLCASSLQGGDYGYTFGSGTRLTVV.

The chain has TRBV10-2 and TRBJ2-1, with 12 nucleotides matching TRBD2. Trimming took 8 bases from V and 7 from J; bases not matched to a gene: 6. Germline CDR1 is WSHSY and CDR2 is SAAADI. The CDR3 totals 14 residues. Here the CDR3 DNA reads TGCGCCAGCCGACTAGCGGGAGTGGGGAATGAGCAGTTCTTC. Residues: CASRLAGVGNEQFF.